These 29 T cell receptor beta chains were all obtained from the same sample, sequenced in a study of blood T cell repertoires in COVID-19. TCRdb's table, derived via immunoSEQ multiplex PCR, lists solely in-frame clones and lacks some. The sample lists about 120,000 clones; 83% were seen once. The sample taken for sequencing was peripheral blood. Source of these receptors: a man aged 25-45 years with acute or convalescent COVID-19.

The V gene is TRBV7-2, the J gene TRBJ2-5, with 9 bases matching TRBD2. Germline V CDR1 and CDR2: SGHTA, FQGNSA. The ends lost 5 bases at V and 2 bases at J; junction bases unmatched: 3. CDR3 length: 14 residues. CDR3 in DNA: TGTGCCAGCAGCCAGCTAGCGGGGCAAGAGACCCAGTACTTC. It is translated as CASSQLAGQETQYF. The whole variable domain, filled in from reference TRBV7-2 and TRBJ2-5, reads GAGVSQSPSNKVTEKGKDVELRCDPISGHTALYWYRQSLGQGLEFLIYFQGNSAPDKSGLPSDRFSAERTGGSVSTLTIQRTQQEDSAVYLCASSQLAGQETQYFGPGTRLLVL.

The chain links TRBV2 to TRBJ2-7; TRBD1 might be the D (6 bases). This CDR3 spans 13 amino acids. Per germline, CDR1 SNHLY and CDR2 FYNNEI. V lost 8 bases, J lost 1 base, and 12 bases lay in between. CDR3 DNA sequence: TGTGCCAGCTCCGGGACACGATCCTACGAGCAGTACGTC. Amino acids: CASSGTRSYEQYV.

In its sample, this clone was seen a few times. CDR3 sequence: CASSMPSGASSSYNEQFF. In DNA form, the CDR3 reads TGCGCCAGCAGCATGCCTAGCGGGGCCTCAAGCTCCTACAATGAGCAGTTCTTC. The chain couples TRBV5-1 to TRBJ2-1; 9 nucleotides match TRBD2. V lost 4 bases and J lost 0; bases outside the gene matches: 11. CDR3 length: 18 amino acids. Germline V lookup: CDR1 SGHRS, CDR2 YFSETQ.

The chain employs TRBV27 and TRBJ1-2; 7 bases are a match to TRBD1. The junction had 8 bases not matched to a gene; V was cut back by 6 bases and J by 7 bases. The CDR3 runs 13 residues. Germline V gene data show CDR1 as MNHEY and CDR2 as SMNVEV (reference sequence). CDR3 sequence (DNA): TGTGCCAGCAGGGAACAGGGGATAAGTGGCTACACCTTC. Translating gives CASREQGISGYTF.

The chain is built from TRBV5-1 and TRBJ2-1, with 9 bases that match TRBD2. Germline CDR1 is SGHRS and CDR2 is YFSETQ. This CDR3 is built from 15 residues. J gave up 4 bases and V 4 bases, and 6 bases lay outside the gene matches. CDR3 nucleotides: TGCGCCAGCAGCCAGAGGACTAGCGCATACAATGAGCAGTTCTTC. This sequence encodes CASSQRTSAYNEQFF.

This clone was counted once. The chain is built from TRBV3-1 (or the pseudogene TRBV3-2) and TRBJ2-3; 11 bases line up with TRBD2. The CDR3 spans 17 residues. Germline V gene data show CDR1 as LGHDT and CDR2 as YNNKEL (reference sequence). V lost 5 bases and J lost 2; bases outside the gene matches: 9. CDR3 DNA: TGTGCCAGCAGCAGAGGGGGACTAGCGGAAATCACAGATACGCAGTATTTT. Its translation: CASSRGGLAEITDTQYF.

J is TRBJ2-5 and V is TRBV7-2, with D perhaps TRBD2 (5 bases). Germline CDR1 and CDR2: SGHTA and FQGNSA. Trimming stripped 3 bases from V and 3 bases from J, with 8 bases between. This CDR3 is 13 amino acids long. The DNA of the CDR3 is TGTGCCAGCAGCTTCCGGGGAGAAGAGACCCAGTACTTC. Its protein product is CASSFRGEETQYF.

This clone was counted between two and nine times. The V gene is TRBV2, the J gene TRBJ1-2; 11 bases fit TRBD1. The CDR3 has 15 amino acids. Germline trimming cut 6 bases from V and 5 bases from J; bases unmatched to any gene: 8. Germline V gene lookup returns CDR1 SNHLY and CDR2 FYNNEI. CDR3 nucleotides: TGTGCCAGCAGCCTCAGGGACAGGGGGAGGTATGGCTACACCTTC. It encodes CASSLRDRGRYGYTF.

V usage is TRBV19 and J usage is TRBJ1-2; 7 nucleotides agree with TRBD1. The germline V gene encodes CDR1 LNHDA and CDR2 SQIVND (reference sequence). The CDR3 has 14 amino acids. Germline trimming cut 6 bases from V and 2 bases from J; bases unmatched to any gene: 6. CDR3 in DNA: TGTGCCAGTAGCGATGACAGGGCAAACTATGGCTACACCTTC. Translated: CASSDDRANYGYTF.

This clone was counted at least ten times. Within the sample, other DNA sequences also encode this same CDR3. This rearrangement joins TRBV11-2 to TRBJ1-2, with D possibly being TRBD1 (5 bases). Germline CDR1 and CDR2: SGHAT and FQNNGV. The CDR3 loop spans 13 amino acids. V was trimmed by 1 base and J by 3 bases, leaving 6 bases between them. The CDR3 loop is CASSLGQYYGYTF. The CDR3 region has the DNA TGTGCCAGCAGCTTAGGACAGTACTATGGCTACACCTTC. Combining the CDR3 with reference TRBV11-2 and TRBJ1-2 gives the whole variable domain EAGVAQSPRYKIIEKRQSVAFWCNPISGHATLYWYQQILGQGPKLLIQFQNNGVVDDSQLPKDRFSAERLKGVDSTLKIQPAKLEDSAVYLCASSLGQYYGYTFGSGTRLTVV.

The rearrangement uses TRBV7-9 and TRBJ1-1; possible D gene TRBD1, 5 bases. The CDR3 is 16 amino acids. The V end lost 0 bases, the J end lost 1 base, and 12 bases lay between the germline ends. Germline V gene data show CDR1 as SEHNR and CDR2 as FQNEAQ (reference sequence). CDR3 nucleotide sequence: TGTGCCAGCAGCTTAGCCCTGGGACTTTGGAACACTGAAGCTTTCTTT. It yields the protein CASSLALGLWNTEAFF.

In its sample, this clone was seen once. This sequence joins TRBV30 and TRBJ1-2, with no clear D. This CDR3 comprises 12 residues. From germline, CDR1 is GTSNPN and CDR2 SVGIG (reference sequence). Trimming stripped 8 bases from V and 7 bases from J, with 17 bases between. CDR3 sequence reads: CAHEAPLFGYTF. The CDR3 nucleotides read TGTGCCCACGAGGCACCGTTATTTGGCTACACCTTC.

The genes are TRBV5-1 and TRBJ1-1, with D unresolved. The CDR3 covers 12 residues. CDR1 is SGHRS, CDR2 YFSETQ, per germline. V shed 7 bases and J shed 5 bases, with 12 bases lying between them. CDR3 sequence: CASSGGWTEAFF. The DNA for the CDR3 is TGCGCCAGCTCGGGAGGTTGGACTGAAGCTTTCTTT.

The chain has TRBV28 and TRBJ1-6, with 9 bases aligning to TRBD1. The CDR3 is 18 amino acids. The V gene end was trimmed by 3 bases and the J gene end by 9 bases; junction bases not matched to a gene: 15. Germline CDR1 reads MDHEN; CDR2 reads SYDVKM. In nucleotides, the CDR3 is TGTGCCAGCAGTTTTTCCGGGACAGGGCAGTTCAGGGGTTCACCCCTCCACTTT. It is translated as CASSFSGTGQFRGSPLHF.

J is TRBJ1-2 and V is TRBV2; TRBD1 might be the D (5 bases). Germline CDR1 reads SNHLY; CDR2 reads FYNNEI. The length of the CDR3 is 14 residues. Between the trimmed V and J ends, which lost 6 bases and 0 bases, there was a span of 11 bases. The chain's CDR3 is CASRAGGANYGYTF. The CDR3 region has the DNA TGTGCCAGCAGGGCCGGGGGGGCTAACTATGGCTACACCTTC.

In DNA, the CDR3 is TGTGCCTGGAGTGCGGGACTAGCGGGAGTCGAGCAGTACGTC. It codes for CAWSAGLAGVEQYV. This rearrangement joins TRBV30 to TRBJ2-7; 14 nucleotides match TRBD2. This CDR3 comprises 14 residues. V lost 1 base to trimming and J lost 6 bases; unmatched junction nucleotides: 2. CDR1 GTSNPN and CDR2 SVGIG come from the germline V gene (reference sequence).

The V call is TRBV4-1, the J call TRBJ2-1; 9 nucleotides agree with TRBD1. Germline CDR1 is MGHRA and CDR2 is YSYEKL. V dropped 0 bases and J dropped 7; count of bases not matched to a gene: 7. This CDR3 is built from 16 residues. CDR3 protein: CASSQDRGQGRNEQFF. The CDR3 region has the DNA TGCGCCAGCAGCCAAGATCGCGGACAGGGGCGAAATGAGCAGTTCTTC.

The V and J genes are TRBV19 and TRBJ2-2, with 7 nucleotides matching TRBD2. Germline V gene lookup returns CDR1 LNHDA and CDR2 SQIVND (reference sequence). CDR3 length: 16 residues. With 7 bases clipped from V and 5 bases from J, the junction kept 13 bases outside the gene matches. The CDR3 DNA reads TGTGCCAGTACCCCAGTCTTGGGGGGGGGAACCGGGGAGCTGTTTTTT. This sequence encodes CASTPVLGGGTGELFF.

This clone was observed a few times. This chain links TRBV20-1 with TRBJ2-5, with D unclear. The V gene lost 1 base and the J gene lost 5 bases, with 5 bases spanning the gap. The length of the CDR3 is 11 residues. The germline gives CDR1 DFQATT, CDR2 SNEGSKA (reference sequence). The CDR3 coding sequence is TGCAGTGCTAGAGTCGGGGAGACCCAGTACTTC. Protein sequence: CSARVGETQYF.

This clone has a handful of counts. Other DNA sequences in the same sample also yield this CDR3. CDR3: CASSLRDRGDTEAFF. The CDR3 DNA reads as TGCGCCAGCAGCCTGCGGGACAGGGGTGACACTGAAGCTTTCTTT. V gene TRBV4-1 combines with J gene TRBJ1-1, with 10 bases matching TRBD1. The CDR3 is 15 amino acids. CDR1 is MGHRA and CDR2 is YSYEKL in the germline V gene. The J segment lost 3 bases and the V segment lost 4 bases, leaving 5 bases of the junction unmatched.

The rearrangement links TRBV30 to TRBJ1-1, with D tentatively TRBD1 (6 bases). The germline gives CDR1 GTSNPN, CDR2 SVGIG (reference sequence). The CDR3 is 15 amino acids. V lost 1 base, J lost 5 bases, and 17 bases lay in between. CDR3 amino acids: CAWSAPRGARTEAFF. For the CDR3, the DNA is TGTGCCTGGAGTGCCCCTCGGGGGGCGAGAACTGAAGCTTTCTTT. The complete variable domain, with remaining parts taken from reference TRBV30 and TRBJ1-1, reads SQTIHQWPATLVQPVGSPLSLECTVEGTSNPNLYWYRQAAGRGLQLLFYSVGIGQISSEVPQNLSASRPQDRQFILSSKKLLLSDSGFYLCAWSAPRGARTEAFFGQGTRLTVV.

The rearrangement links TRBV29-1 to TRBJ1-1; tentatively, D is TRBD1 (6 bases). Germline V gene sequence: CDR1 SQVTM, CDR2 ANQGSEA. Trimming removed 6 bases from V and 5 bases from J, with 10 bases in between. CDR3 length equals 11 residues. The CDR3 nucleotides read TGCAGCGTACAGGGCCTGACTGAAGCTTTCTTT. Translation gives CSVQGLTEAFF.

The rearrangement joins TRBV11-3 to TRBJ1-2; TRBD1 aligns across 8 bases. Germline V gene lookup returns CDR1 SGHNT and CDR2 YENEEA. CDR3 length equals 13 residues. The trim removed 5 bases at V and 7 bases at J, leaving 6 bases unmatched. The CDR3 coding sequence is TGTGCCAGCAGCCCGCAGGGGGCGGCTGGCTACACCTTC. Translation gives CASSPQGAAGYTF.

J is TRBJ1-5 and V is TRBV7-2; the match to TRBD1 covers 7 bases. Germline-derived CDR1 and CDR2 are SGHTA and FQGNSA. The ends lost 2 bases at V and 6 bases at J; junction bases unmatched: 4. CDR3 length: 14 amino acids. CDR3 residues: CASSLRQGGQPQHF. The CDR3 DNA sequence: TGTGCCAGCAGCTTAAGACAGGGTGGTCAGCCCCAGCATTTT. Complete variable domain (other parts from reference TRBV7-2 and TRBJ1-5): GAGVSQSPSNKVTEKGKDVELRCDPISGHTALYWYRQSLGQGLEFLIYFQGNSAPDKSGLPSDRFSAERTGGSVSTLTIQRTQQEDSAVYLCASSLRQGGQPQHFGDGTRLSIL.

J is TRBJ2-1 and V is TRBV11-2; 12 positions match TRBD1. The V segment lost 1 base and the J segment 8 bases; nucleotides outside the gene matches: 3. CDR1 and CDR2 from the germline V gene are SGHAT and FQNNGV. The CDR3 runs to 15 residues. CDR3 protein: CASSLGDRGRDEQFF. The CDR3 bases are TGTGCCAGCAGCTTAGGGGACAGGGGGCGAGATGAGCAGTTCTTC. Full variable domain (remainder filled in from reference TRBV11-2 and TRBJ2-1): EAGVAQSPRYKIIEKRQSVAFWCNPISGHATLYWYQQILGQGPKLLIQFQNNGVVDDSQLPKDRFSAERLKGVDSTLKIQPAKLEDSAVYLCASSLGDRGRDEQFFGPGTRLTVL.

The rearrangement links TRBV30 to TRBJ1-2; TRBD1 aligns across 7 bases. The CDR3 runs to 14 residues. V lost 3 bases, J lost 2 bases, and 6 bases stayed unmatched. CDR1 is GTSNPN and CDR2 is SVGIG in the germline V gene (reference sequence). The CDR3: CAWRSKQGNYGYTF. The CDR3 coding sequence is TGTGCCTGGAGGTCTAAACAGGGGAACTATGGCTACACCTTC.

The chain links TRBV6-5 to TRBJ1-2, with 8 bases fitting TRBD1. The J segment lost 1 base and the V segment lost 6 bases, leaving 7 bases of the junction unmatched. The CDR3 totals 15 residues. Germline assignment: CDR1 MNHEY and CDR2 SVGAGI. CDR3 residues: CASRTGGNLNYGYTF. In DNA form, the CDR3 reads TGTGCCAGCAGAACAGGGGGAAATCTTAACTATGGCTACACCTTC.

Notes on this clone: The same CDR3 is also encoded by other DNA sequences in this sample. The gene calls are TRBV6-1 and TRBJ1-1; D unresolved. The CDR3 contains 14 residues. The germline V gene has CDR1 MNHNS and CDR2 SASEGT. Trimming left V 0 bases short and J 4 bases short, with 9 bases between. The DNA for the CDR3 is TGTGCCAGCAGTGAAGCAAGGAGGGCCACTGAAGCTTTCTTT. As protein: CASSEARRATEAFF.

The genes are TRBV18 and TRBJ1-1; TRBD1 might be the D (5 bases). Between the trimmed V and J ends, which lost 2 bases and 3 bases, there was a span of 7 bases. This CDR3 spans 13 amino acids. From germline, CDR1 is KGHSH and CDR2 LQKENI. CDR3 region: CASSPVGDTEAFF. The CDR3 nucleotides are TGTGCCAGCTCACCAGTAGGGGACACTGAAGCTTTCTTT.